This passage covers 13 T cell receptor beta chains from one sample sequenced in a study of beta chain features in type 1 diabetes. Findings and caveats of the study: TCRB CDR3s were moderately but significantly shorter in Type 1 diabetes patients in all four CD4+ subsets.

No antigen is known for these receptors. cDNA synthesis used the whole RNA isolate, giving expressed TCRB sequences. Only in-frame clones appear in the TCRdb table, and some are missing; sequencing was by immunoSEQ multiplex PCR. The profile shows 310,000 or so clones, about 15% of them singletons. Sample: naive CD4+ T cells from blood. Source of these receptors: a man younger than 30 with type 1 diabetes.

This rearrangement joins TRBV5-1 to TRBJ1-2; D not certain. The CDR3 sequence is 13 residues long. CDR1 SGHRS and CDR2 YFSETQ come from the germline V gene. Between the trimmed V and J ends, which lost 0 bases and 8 bases, there was a span of 11 bases. The CDR3 DNA is TGCGCCAGCAGCTTGGCCGGCGGCCAGGGCTACACCTTC. Its protein product is CASSLAGGQGYTF.

V and J are TRBV30 and TRBJ1-3, with TRBD1 identical over 9 bases. This CDR3 spans 13 amino acids. The J segment lost 3 bases and the V segment lost 7 bases, leaving 4 bases of the junction unmatched. Germline V gene data show CDR1 as GTSNPN and CDR2 as SVGIG (reference sequence). The CDR3 DNA follows: TGTGCCTACGACAGGGGGAATGGAAACACCATATATTTT. It translates to CAYDRGNGNTIYF.

The rearrangement joins TRBV27 to TRBJ1-5, with D uncertain. Trimming removed 6 bases at V and 9 bases at J, with 15 bases between. Germline V CDR1 and CDR2: MNHEY, SMNVEV (reference sequence). The CDR3 is 13 residues long. As DNA, the CDR3 is TGTGCCAGCAGCCTCAACCACCGGGTGCCCCAGCATTTT. It codes for CASSLNHRVPQHF.

The chain uses TRBV27 and TRBJ1-2; D call uncertain. Trimming took 2 bases from V and 4 from J, leaving 23 bases between them. CDR3 length equals 18 residues. Germline V gives CDR1 MNHEY, CDR2 SMNVEV (reference sequence). The CDR3 region has the DNA TGTGCCAGCAGTTTAAGGCGGCCGGTCGGGTCTTTTCCCTATGGCTACACCTTC. As protein: CASSLRRPVGSFPYGYTF.

V usage is TRBV29-1 and J usage is TRBJ1-1, with TRBD1 as a possible D gene (6 bases). There are 13 residues in the CDR3. Germline V gene lookup returns CDR1 SQVTM and CDR2 ANQGSEA. Trimming took 6 bases from V and 3 from J, leaving 14 bases between them. The CDR3 coding sequence is TGCAGCGTCGACAGGTCGTGGGACACTGAAGCTTTCTTT. It specifies CSVDRSWDTEAFF.

The chain is built from TRBV9 and TRBJ2-1; D gene uncertain. Germline V gene sequence: CDR1 SGDLS, CDR2 YYNGEE. The germline V and J ends were trimmed by 0 bases and 0 bases, with 10 bases remaining between them. The CDR3 has 16 residues. The CDR3 nucleotides read TGTGCCAGCAGCGTAGGCGGTAGAAGCTCCTACAATGAGCAGTTCTTC. Protein sequence: CASSVGGRSSYNEQFF. The whole variable domain, filled in from reference TRBV9 and TRBJ2-1, reads DSGVTQTPKHLITATGQRVTLRCSPRSGDLSVYWYQQSLDQGLQFLIQYYNGEERAKGNILERFSAQQFPDLHSELNLSSLELGDSALYFCASSVGGRSSYNEQFFGPGTRLTVL.

The chain joins TRBV27 to TRBJ2-5; D remains unclear. The V end was cut by 5 bases, the J end by 4 bases, with 2 bases between. CDR3 length equals 10 residues. Per the germline V gene, CDR1 is MNHEY and CDR2 is SMNVEV (reference sequence). CDR3 nucleotides: TGTGCCAGCAGTCGAGAGACCCAGTACTTC. It encodes CASSRETQYF.

V usage is TRBV4-3 and J usage is TRBJ2-1, with 8 nucleotides matching TRBD2. From germline, CDR1 is LGHNA and CDR2 YSLEER. The CDR3 contains 15 residues. With V trimmed by 2 bases and J by 6 bases, 6 bases remained unmatched. The CDR3 loop reads CASSQPQRGFNEQFF. In nucleotides, the CDR3 is TGCGCCAGCAGCCAACCTCAGCGGGGGTTCAATGAGCAGTTCTTC.

The rearrangement links TRBV11-2 to TRBJ2-7, with 10 bases fitting TRBD2. CDR1 is SGHAT and CDR2 is FQNNGV in the germline V gene. The V and J ends lost 5 bases and 0 bases, in that order; junction bases with no gene match: 10. The CDR3 consists of 17 residues. CDR3 amino acids: CASSPLAGVFRSYEQYF. The CDR3 DNA reads TGTGCCAGCAGCCCTCTAGCGGGGGTCTTTCGCTCCTACGAGCAGTACTTC.

This clone was detected a few times. CDR3 bases: TGTGCCAGTTCACAGTTTAGCACAGATACGCAGTATTTT. The encoded protein is CASSQFSTDTQYF. The chain has TRBV7-9 and TRBJ2-3; D is unresolved. The CDR3 has 13 amino acids. Germline lookup yields CDR1 SEHNR and CDR2 FQNEAQ (reference sequence). With 9 bases removed from V and 0 bases from J, the gap between germline ends came to 10 bases.

The gene calls are TRBV18 and TRBJ1-2; D is uncertain. V lost 2 bases and J lost 4, with 11 bases in between. Germline CDR1 and CDR2: KGHSH and LQKENI. The CDR3 runs 14 residues. The CDR3, as DNA: TGTGCCAGCTCACCAACGGAGCGGCCCTATGGCTACACCTTC. It yields the protein CASSPTERPYGYTF.

This chain joins TRBV27 and TRBJ1-2; TRBD1 agrees at 9 bases. The length of the CDR3 is 13 residues. V was pared by 5 bases and J by 7 bases, with 5 bases of the junction left unmatched. In germline, CDR1 is MNHEY, CDR2 SMNVEV (reference sequence). The CDR3 here is CASSPRDRAGYTF. The CDR3, as DNA: TGTGCCAGCAGTCCGCGGGACAGGGCTGGCTACACCTTC.

The gene calls are TRBV14 and TRBJ2-7, with D hard to call. The CDR3 spans 15 residues. Germline V gene sequence: CDR1 SGHDN, CDR2 FVKESK. V was trimmed by 4 bases and J by 0 bases, leaving 13 bases between them. The CDR3 DNA sequence: TGTGCCAGCAGCCTCGTACTTGGGCCCTCCTACGAGCAGTACTTC. This encodes CASSLVLGPSYEQYF.